This TCR beta chain came from a study of blood T cell repertoires in COVID-19. For the study at large: Donors in the United States, Italy and Spain gave samples during acute or convalescent COVID-19. PBMCs, B-cell-depleted T cells, or T cells were the source of the cDNA or gDNA that made up the material.

The trim removed 0 bases at V and 2 bases at J, leaving 2 bases unmatched. This CDR3 spans 14 amino acids. Germline assignment: CDR1 SGHDT and CDR2 YYEEEE. In the study's own analysis: Scientists estimated how many nucleated cells there were by amplifying reference gene primers. Assay: immunoSEQ multiplex PCR; the TCRdb copy retains only in-frame clones and omits some. Clonal size and the V and J genes are those of that table, whereas D and trimming came from the DNA. The sample consists of approximately 89,000 clones, roughly 92% of them appearing once. The sequence was obtained from a woman aged 60-70 years with active COVID-19. The chain uses TRBV5-6 and TRBJ2-7; 7 bases agree with TRBD1. What was sequenced was peripheral blood. CDR3 nucleotides: TGTGCCAGCAGCTTGGGGACAGGAACCTACGAGCAGTACTTC. Amino acid sequence: CASSLGTGTYEQYF.